A selection of T cell receptor beta chains follows, all from one sample in a study of blood T cell repertoires in COVID-19. Sequencing was performed with immunoSEQ multiplex PCR; in TCRdb, only in-frame clones are kept and a portion is missing. In the table there are under 250,000 clones, about 93% of which are singletons. The material sequenced was peripheral blood. Every receptor here comes from a man between 60 and 75 years old with COVID-19, enrolled during active disease. CDR3s include the opening cysteine and the closing phenylalanine or tryptophan. D genes are given only for firm matches. The size of a clone is reported for some rows only, either as once, few or many, or as a class for expanded clones.

DNA: TGTGCCAGCAGCTCGGGACTAGCGGGAGCTGGCTTCACAGATACGCAGTATTTT
CDR3: CASSSGLAGAGFTDTQYF
size: -
D: TRBD2
length: 18
J: TRBJ2-3
V: TRBV7-3

DNA: TGTGCCAGCAGCTTAGGATCTGGGGGGGATCAGCCCCAGCATTTT
CDR3: CASSLGSGGDQPQHF
size: once
D: -
length: 15
J: TRBJ1-5
V: TRBV7-6

DNA: TGTGCCAGCAGTCCCCTAGGTATCGGCTACACCTTC
CDR3: CASSPLGIGYTF
size: once
D: -
length: 12
J: TRBJ1-2
V: TRBV28

DNA: TGTGCCAGCAGGGAGGGACAGAAAGAGACCCAGTACTTC
CDR3: CASREGQKETQYF
size: -
D: -
length: 13
J: TRBJ2-5
V: TRBV6-5

DNA: TGTGCCAGCAGCCAGTCCTTACCCGGGAGCTATAATTCACCCCTCCACTTT
CDR3: CASSQSLPGSYNSPLHF
size: -
D: -
length: 17
J: TRBJ1-6
V: TRBV3-1/TRBV3-2

DNA: TGTGCCAGCAGCCCGACGGGAGGGACCCGCCCCAAGAACACTGAAGCTTTCTTT
CDR3: CASSPTGGTRPKNTEAFF
size: -
D: -
length: 18
J: TRBJ1-1
V: TRBV5-6

DNA: TGCGCCAGCAGCTTGCGAGGACAGGTTGTTGAGACCCAGTACTTC
CDR3: CASSLRGQVVETQYF
size: -
D: TRBD1
length: 15
J: TRBJ2-5
V: TRBV5-1

DNA: TGCGCCAGCAGCTTGGGGACAGATACCCGTGAGACCCAGTACTTC
CDR3: CASSLGTDTRETQYF
size: -
D: -
length: 15
J: TRBJ2-5
V: TRBV5-1

DNA: TGTGCCAGCAGCTTTCCCTGGGGGGACAGGGATCTAAGTGAGCAGTTCTTC
CDR3: CASSFPWGDRDLSEQFF
size: -
D: TRBD1
length: 17
J: TRBJ2-1
V: TRBV7-8

DNA: TGTGCCAGTGATAGGGGACAGGGGAGGAATCAGCCCCAGCATTTT
CDR3: CASDRGQGRNQPQHF
size: -
D: TRBD1
length: 15
J: TRBJ1-5
V: TRBV19

DNA: TGTGCCACCAGTGAGGGGACAGGGGCAGGAACCGGGGAGCTGTTTTTT
CDR3: CATSEGTGAGTGELFF
size: -
D: TRBD1
length: 16
J: TRBJ2-2
V: TRBV24-1

DNA: TGTGCCAGCAGTTACGAGGCTAGCGGGAGGAATGAGCAGTTCTTC
CDR3: CASSYEASGRNEQFF
size: -
D: TRBD2
length: 15
J: TRBJ2-1
V: TRBV6-5

DNA: TGTGCCTGGGGCACAGGGTGGACTCCCGGGGAGCTGTTTTTT
CDR3: CAWGTGWTPGELFF
size: -
D: -
length: 14
J: TRBJ2-2
V: TRBV30

DNA: TGTGCCAGCAGCCCAACCGGGACAGGGAAAGAGACCCAGTACTTC
CDR3: CASSPTGTGKETQYF
size: -
D: TRBD1
length: 15
J: TRBJ2-5
V: TRBV5-4

DNA: TGTGCCAGCTCCCGCCAGACAGGGAATACCTACAATGAGCAGTTCTTC
CDR3: CASSRQTGNTYNEQFF
size: -
D: TRBD1
length: 16
J: TRBJ2-1
V: TRBV18

DNA: TGTGCCAGCAGTACAGACAGTAGGAATCAGCCCCAGCATTTT
CDR3: CASSTDSRNQPQHF
size: -
D: -
length: 14
J: TRBJ1-5
V: TRBV6-5

DNA: TGTGCCAGCAGTTACTCGGGCAGTCAGAACTATGGCTACACCTTC
CDR3: CASSYSGSQNYGYTF
size: few
D: -
length: 15
J: TRBJ1-2
V: TRBV6-5

DNA: TGTGCCAGCAGCTTAGCTAGCGGCTCGACAGATACGCAGTATTTT
CDR3: CASSLASGSTDTQYF
size: -
D: TRBD2
length: 15
J: TRBJ2-3
V: TRBV5-4

DNA: TGCGCCAGCACCCGGGGGGACACCGGGGAGCTGTTTTTT
CDR3: CASTRGDTGELFF
size: -
D: TRBD2
length: 13
J: TRBJ2-2
V: TRBV5-1

DNA: TGTGCCAGCAGTTTATCCTTCCCCCTCCGCCCCAAGGACCACAGGAGAGTGCAGTATTTT
CDR3: CASSLSFPLRPKDHRRVQYF
size: -
D: -
length: 20
J: TRBJ2-3
V: TRBV28

DNA: TGTGCCAGCAGCTTCAATCCTAGCGGGAGGGTAACCTACGAGCAGTACTTC
CDR3: CASSFNPSGRVTYEQYF
size: -
D: TRBD2
length: 17
J: TRBJ2-7
V: TRBV7-2

DNA: TGCGCCGGAGAGGGACAGTCTAATGAAAAACTGTTTTTT
CDR3: CAGEGQSNEKLFF
size: -
D: TRBD1
length: 13
J: TRBJ1-4
V: TRBV10-1

DNA: TGTGCCAGCAGTTACTCGGGCCTTAGCAATCAGCCCCAGCATTTT
CDR3: CASSYSGLSNQPQHF
size: -
D: -
length: 15
J: TRBJ1-5
V: TRBV6-5

DNA: TGTGCCAGCAGTGAATTAGGAACCCTGGGGGGGAATGAGCAGTTCTTC
CDR3: CASSELGTLGGNEQFF
size: once
D: TRBD2
length: 16
J: TRBJ2-1
V: TRBV25-1

DNA: TGCGCCAGCAGCTTGGAGGGCGGGGTCGGGAATGAGCAGTTCTTC
CDR3: CASSLEGGVGNEQFF
size: -
D: -
length: 15
J: TRBJ2-1
V: TRBV5-1

DNA: TGCAGTACTCTAGCGGGGGGGCGTCTGGAGACCCAGTACTTC
CDR3: CSTLAGGRLETQYF
size: -
D: TRBD2
length: 14
J: TRBJ2-5
V: TRBV29-1

DNA: TGTGCCAGCAAGGGACAGGGTGGCGAGCAGTACTTC
CDR3: CASKGQGGEQYF
size: -
D: TRBD1
length: 12
J: TRBJ2-7
V: TRBV28

DNA: TGTGCCAGCAGCTTTCATTTCTTT
CDR3: CASSFHFF
size: -
D: -
length: 8
J: TRBJ1-1
V: TRBV11-3

DNA: TGTGCCAGCAGCACCGGACTAGCCAACACCGGGGAGCTGTTTTTT
CDR3: CASSTGLANTGELFF
size: few
D: TRBD2
length: 15
J: TRBJ2-2
V: TRBV5-4

DNA: TGTGCCTGGAGTGTCGGGACAGTACGAAATGAAAAACTGTTTTTT
CDR3: CAWSVGTVRNEKLFF
size: -
D: TRBD1
length: 15
J: TRBJ1-4
V: TRBV30

DNA: TGTGCCAGCAGCCGGACATACACTGAAGCTTTCTTT
CDR3: CASSRTYTEAFF
size: -
D: -
length: 12
J: TRBJ1-1
V: TRBV13